This TCR beta chain emerged from a study of cytomegalovirus exposure and HLA in healthy donors. The overall study: There were 85 million or so unique TCRs (from HLA-typed donors) in an early data release. Findings of the study overall: Researchers had no immune exposure information except CMV serostatus available. The likely origin of a cluster of highly shared sequence variants was a sequencing artifact.

As for this clone: Its antigen remains unknown.

Trimming took off 4 bases at V and 1 base at J, with 12 bases between the two ends. Germline CDR1 and CDR2: SGHRS and YFSETQ. The CDR3 consists of 14 residues. Donors showed nominal health when sampled, although they likely had unrecorded immune exposures. In the PCR, 60 Vbeta and 13 Jbeta primers were used. Here immunoSEQ multiplex PCR was the method, and the copy in TCRdb shows in-frame clones only, minus some. Here the sample table reports 130,000 or so clones. The source of this sequence is a woman aged 40 to 55 in good health and CMV-seropositive. Sequencing input: PBMCs. This rearrangement joins TRBV5-1 to TRBJ2-7; maybe TRBD1 (5 bases). The CDR3 DNA reads TGCGCCAGCAGCCCCCGACAGAGTTCCTACGAGCAGTACTTC. Protein sequence: CASSPRQSSYEQYF.